This TCR beta chain comes out of a study of beta chain features in type 1 diabetes. The entirety of the isolated RNA underwent reverse transcription, so expressed TCRB transcripts were sequenced. Libraries were prepared by immunoSEQ multiplex PCR; TCRdb keeps only in-frame clonotypes and omits some of them. In the table there are 200,000 to 250,000 clones, 27% of which are singletons. The V and J ends lost 8 bases and 3 bases respectively, with 9 bases between them. The germline V gene encodes CDR1 MNHEY and CDR2 SVGAGI. The CDR3 runs to 12 residues. The genes are TRBV6-5 and TRBJ2-3; D unclear. The sequence derives from a man aged 25 to 45 in good health. Sequenced input: central memory CD4+ T cells from blood. The DNA for the CDR3 is TGTGCCAGCGGGATCCGGACAGATACGCAGTATTTT. Translation gives CASGIRTDTQYF.